This T cell receptor beta chain was identified during a study of shared clonotypes between healthy human individuals. Study background: Sampling drew on donors who were a couple of women and a few men aged 18 to 49. Each donor had three CD4 naive, three CD4 memory, two CD8 naive and one CD8 memory plate.

The CDR3 spans 14 residues. Germline CDR1 SGHTA, CDR2 FQGTGA. Trimming removed 5 bases from V and 1 base from J, with 8 bases in between. Assay used: immunoSEQ multiplex PCR; TCRdb lists only in-frame clones, some missing. The table lists fewer than 1.4 million clones, around 82% of them singletons. The sequence came from a man aged 18 to 30 in good health. Some clones in this sample may be carry-over from other donors' samples. Sequencing was performed on memory CD4+ T cells from PBMCs. Regarding subset: CD45RA-negative fraction. J is TRBJ2-2 and V is TRBV7-3; a weak D match, TRBD2 (5 bases). The CDR3: CASSLAGNTGELFF. In DNA, the CDR3 is TGTGCCAGCAGCCTAGCAGGGAACACCGGGGAGCTGTTTTTT.